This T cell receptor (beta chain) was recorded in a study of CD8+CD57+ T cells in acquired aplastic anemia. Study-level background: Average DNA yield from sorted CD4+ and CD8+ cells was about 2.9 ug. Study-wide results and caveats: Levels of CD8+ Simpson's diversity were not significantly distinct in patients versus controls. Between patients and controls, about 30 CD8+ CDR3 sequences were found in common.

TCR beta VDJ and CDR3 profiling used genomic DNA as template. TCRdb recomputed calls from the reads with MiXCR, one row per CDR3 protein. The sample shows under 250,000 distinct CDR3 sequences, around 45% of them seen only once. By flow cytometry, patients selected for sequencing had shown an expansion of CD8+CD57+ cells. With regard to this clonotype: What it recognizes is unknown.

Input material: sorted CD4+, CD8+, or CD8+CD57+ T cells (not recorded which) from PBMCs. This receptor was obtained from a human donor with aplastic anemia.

The CDR3 nucleotides are TGCAGCGTTGATTTTCAGGGAGGCACCGGGGAGCTGTTTTTT. The encoded protein is CSVDFQGGTGELFF. The gene calls are TRBV29-1 and TRBJ2-2, with D possibly being TRBD2 (6 bases). The germline V gene has CDR1 SQVTM and CDR2 ANQGSEA. The CDR3 runs 14 residues. Trimming stripped 3 bases from V and 4 bases from J, with 12 bases between.